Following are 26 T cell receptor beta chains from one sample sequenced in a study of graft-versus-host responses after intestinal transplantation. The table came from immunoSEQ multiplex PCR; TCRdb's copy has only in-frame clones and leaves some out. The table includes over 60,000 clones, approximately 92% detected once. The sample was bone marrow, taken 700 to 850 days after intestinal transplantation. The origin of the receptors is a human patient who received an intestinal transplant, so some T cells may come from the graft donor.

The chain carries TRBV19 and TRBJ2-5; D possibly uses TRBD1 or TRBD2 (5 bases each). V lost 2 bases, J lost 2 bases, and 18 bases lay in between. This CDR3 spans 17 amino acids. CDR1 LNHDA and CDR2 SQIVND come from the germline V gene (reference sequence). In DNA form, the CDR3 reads TGTGCCAGTAGTATATCCGCCCAATGGGGACGGCAAGAGACCCAGTACTTC. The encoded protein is CASSISAQWGRQETQYF.

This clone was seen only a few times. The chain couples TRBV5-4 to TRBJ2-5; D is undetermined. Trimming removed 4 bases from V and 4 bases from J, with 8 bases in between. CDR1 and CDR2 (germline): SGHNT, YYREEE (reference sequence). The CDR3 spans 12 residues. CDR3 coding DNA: TGTGCCAGCAGCCCTGACGGAGAGACCCAGTACTTC. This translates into CASSPDGETQYF. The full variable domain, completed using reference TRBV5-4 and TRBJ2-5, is ETGVTQSPTHLIKTRGQQVTLRCSSQSGHNTVSWYQQALGQGPQFIFQYYREEENGRGNFPPRFSGLQFPNYSSELNVNALELDDSALYLCASSPDGETQYFGPGTRLLVL.

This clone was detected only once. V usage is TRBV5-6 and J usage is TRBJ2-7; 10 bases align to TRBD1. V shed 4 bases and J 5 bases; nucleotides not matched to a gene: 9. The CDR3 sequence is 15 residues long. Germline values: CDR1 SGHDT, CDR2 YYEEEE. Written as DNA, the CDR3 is TGTGCCAGCAGCCAAGTCGACAGGGGGCCAGACGAGCAGTACTTC. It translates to CASSQVDRGPDEQYF.

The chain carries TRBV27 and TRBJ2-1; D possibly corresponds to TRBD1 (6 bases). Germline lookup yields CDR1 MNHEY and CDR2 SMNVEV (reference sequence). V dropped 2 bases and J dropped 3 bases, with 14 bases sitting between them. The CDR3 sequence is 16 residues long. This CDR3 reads CASSLNPVRGYNEQFF. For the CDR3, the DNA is TGTGCCAGCAGTTTAAACCCGGTCAGGGGCTACAATGAGCAGTTCTTC.

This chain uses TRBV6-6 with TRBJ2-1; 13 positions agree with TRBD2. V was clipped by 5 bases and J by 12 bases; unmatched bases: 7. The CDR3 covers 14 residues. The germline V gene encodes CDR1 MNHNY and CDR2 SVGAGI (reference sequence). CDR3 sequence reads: CASSAGTSGTPQFF. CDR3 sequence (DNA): TGTGCCAGCAGTGCGGGGACTAGCGGGACCCCGCAGTTCTTC.

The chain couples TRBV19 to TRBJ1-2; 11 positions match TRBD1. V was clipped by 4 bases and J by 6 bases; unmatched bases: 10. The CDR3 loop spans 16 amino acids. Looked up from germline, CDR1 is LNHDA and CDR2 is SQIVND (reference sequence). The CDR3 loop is CASSSRDRGAKDGYTF. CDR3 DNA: TGTGCCAGTAGTAGCCGGGACAGGGGGGCCAAGGATGGCTACACCTTC.

Written as DNA, the CDR3 is TGCAGCGTTGAAGATCAGGTGGCAGGGGTCGGGGAAAAACTGTTTTTT. Amino acids: CSVEDQVAGVGEKLFF. The chain has TRBV29-1 and TRBJ1-4; maybe TRBD1 (6 bases). The ends were cut back, 0 bases at V and 8 bases at J, with 19 bases in the middle. CDR1 and CDR2 from the germline V gene are SQVTM and ANQGSEA. The CDR3 loop spans 16 amino acids.

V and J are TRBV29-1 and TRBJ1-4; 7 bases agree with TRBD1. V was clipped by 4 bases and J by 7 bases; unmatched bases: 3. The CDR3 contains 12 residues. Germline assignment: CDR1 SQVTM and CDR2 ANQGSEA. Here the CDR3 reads CSVAQGGEKLFF. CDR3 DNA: TGCAGCGTTGCCCAGGGGGGTGAAAAACTGTTTTTT.

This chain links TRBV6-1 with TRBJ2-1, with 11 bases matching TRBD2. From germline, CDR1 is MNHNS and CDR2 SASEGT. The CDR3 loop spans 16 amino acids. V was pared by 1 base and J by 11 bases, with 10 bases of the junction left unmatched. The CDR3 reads CASSEGGGLAGGKQFF. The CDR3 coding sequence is TGTGCCAGCAGTGAAGGTGGCGGGCTAGCGGGGGGTAAGCAGTTCTTC.

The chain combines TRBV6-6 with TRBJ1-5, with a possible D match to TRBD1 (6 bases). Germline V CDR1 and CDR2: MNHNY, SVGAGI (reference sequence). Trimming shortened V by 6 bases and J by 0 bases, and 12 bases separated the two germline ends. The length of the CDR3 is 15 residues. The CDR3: CASRGGRFSNQPQHF. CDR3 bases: TGTGCCAGCAGAGGGGGACGGTTTAGCAATCAGCCCCAGCATTTT.

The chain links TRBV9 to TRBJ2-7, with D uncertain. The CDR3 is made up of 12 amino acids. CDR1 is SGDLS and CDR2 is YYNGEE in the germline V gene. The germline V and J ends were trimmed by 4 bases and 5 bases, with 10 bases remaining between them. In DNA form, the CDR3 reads TGTGCCAGCAGCCCGGGTGGGGACGAGCAGTACTTC. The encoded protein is CASSPGGDEQYF.

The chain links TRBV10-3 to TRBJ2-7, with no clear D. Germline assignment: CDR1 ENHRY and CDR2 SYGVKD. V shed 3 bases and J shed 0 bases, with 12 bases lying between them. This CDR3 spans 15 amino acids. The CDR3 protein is CAISEPGPSSYEQYF. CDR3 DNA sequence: TGTGCCATCAGTGAACCGGGTCCTAGCTCCTACGAGCAGTACTTC.

The CDR3 DNA reads as TGTGCCAGCAGCTTATCACTAGCGGGGGGGTATGAGCAGTTCTTC. This codes for CASSLSLAGGYEQFF. This chain joins TRBV7-6 and TRBJ2-1, with 13 bases that match TRBD2. The CDR3 is 15 residues long. Germline V lookup: CDR1 SGHVS, CDR2 FNYEAQ. V lost 2 bases and J lost 8; bases outside the gene matches: 3.

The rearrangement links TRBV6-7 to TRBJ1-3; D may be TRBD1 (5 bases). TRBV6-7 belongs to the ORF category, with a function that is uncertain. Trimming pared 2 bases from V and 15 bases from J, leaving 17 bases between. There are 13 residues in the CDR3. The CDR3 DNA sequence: TGTGCCAGCAGTTACGGTTTGGGACCCTTAGGATATTTT. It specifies CASSYGLGPLGYF.

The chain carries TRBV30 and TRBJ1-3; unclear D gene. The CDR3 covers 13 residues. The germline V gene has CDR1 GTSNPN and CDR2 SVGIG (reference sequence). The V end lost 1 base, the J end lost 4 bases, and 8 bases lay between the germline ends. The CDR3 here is CAWSGTWGNTIYF. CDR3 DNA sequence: TGTGCCTGGAGTGGCACCTGGGGAAACACCATATATTTT.

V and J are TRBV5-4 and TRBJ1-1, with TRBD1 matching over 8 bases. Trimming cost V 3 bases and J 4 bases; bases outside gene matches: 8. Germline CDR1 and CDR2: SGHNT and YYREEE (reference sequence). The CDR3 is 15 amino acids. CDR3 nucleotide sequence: TGTGCCAGCAGCTATGACAGGGGCGGAGGCACTGAAGCTTTCTTT. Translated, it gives CASSYDRGGGTEAFF.

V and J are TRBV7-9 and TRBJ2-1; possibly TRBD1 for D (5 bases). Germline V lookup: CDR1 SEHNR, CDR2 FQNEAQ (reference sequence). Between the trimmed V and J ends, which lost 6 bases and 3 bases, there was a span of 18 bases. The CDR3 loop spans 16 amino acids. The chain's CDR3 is CASRGDPGQNYNEQFF. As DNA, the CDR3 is TGTGCCAGCAGGGGCGATCCCGGACAAAACTACAATGAGCAGTTCTTC. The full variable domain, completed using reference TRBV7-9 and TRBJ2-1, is DTGVSQNPRHKITKRGQNVTFRCDPISEHNRLYWYRQTLGQGPEFLTYFQNEAQLEKSRLLSDRFSAERPKGSFSTLEIQRTEQGDSAMYLCASRGDPGQNYNEQFFGPGTRLTVL.

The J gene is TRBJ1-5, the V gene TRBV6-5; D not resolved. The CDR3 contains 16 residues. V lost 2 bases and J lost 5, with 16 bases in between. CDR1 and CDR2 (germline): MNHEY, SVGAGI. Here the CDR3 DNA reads TGTGCCAGCAGTTACAGATACGGGGTGCAGGATCAGCCCCAGCATTTT. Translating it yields CASSYRYGVQDQPQHF.

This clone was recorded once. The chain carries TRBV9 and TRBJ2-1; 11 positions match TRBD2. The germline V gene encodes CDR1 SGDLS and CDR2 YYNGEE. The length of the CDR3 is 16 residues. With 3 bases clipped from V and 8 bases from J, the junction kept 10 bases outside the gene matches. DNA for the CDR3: TGTGCCAGCAGCGCCTCCGGGACTAGCGGTCTTGATGAGCAGTTCTTC. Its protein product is CASSASGTSGLDEQFF.

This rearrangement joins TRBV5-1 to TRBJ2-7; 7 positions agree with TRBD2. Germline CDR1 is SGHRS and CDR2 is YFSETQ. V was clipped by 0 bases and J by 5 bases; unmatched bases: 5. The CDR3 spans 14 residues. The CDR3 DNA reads TGCGCCAGCAGCTTGGGAGACAGCGGGGACGAGCAGTACTTC. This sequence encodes CASSLGDSGDEQYF.

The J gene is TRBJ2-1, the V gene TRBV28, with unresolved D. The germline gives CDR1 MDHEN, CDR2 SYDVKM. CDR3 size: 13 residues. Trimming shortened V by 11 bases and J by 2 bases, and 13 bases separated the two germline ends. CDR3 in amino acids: CAAKESTYNEQFF. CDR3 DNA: TGTGCCGCAAAGGAGAGCACCTACAATGAGCAGTTCTTC. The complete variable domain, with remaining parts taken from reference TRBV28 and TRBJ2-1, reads DVKVTQSSRYLVKRTGEKVFLECVQDMDHENMFWYRQDPGLGLRLIYFSYDVKMKEKGDIPEGYSVSREKKERFSLILESASTNQTSMYLCAAKESTYNEQFFGPGTRLTVL.

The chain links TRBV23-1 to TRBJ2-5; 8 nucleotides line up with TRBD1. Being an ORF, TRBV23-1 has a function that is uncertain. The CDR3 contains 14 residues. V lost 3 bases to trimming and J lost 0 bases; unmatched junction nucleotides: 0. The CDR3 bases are TGCGCCAGCAGTCAGGACAGGGACCAAGAGACCCAGTACTTC. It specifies CASSQDRDQETQYF.

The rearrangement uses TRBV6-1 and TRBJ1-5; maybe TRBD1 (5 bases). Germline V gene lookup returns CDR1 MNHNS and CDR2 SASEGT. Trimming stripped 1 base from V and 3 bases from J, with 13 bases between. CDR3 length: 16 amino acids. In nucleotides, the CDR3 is TGTGCCAGCAGTGAAGGGGGGACCCTTAACAATCAGCCCCAGCATTTT. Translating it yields CASSEGGTLNNQPQHF.

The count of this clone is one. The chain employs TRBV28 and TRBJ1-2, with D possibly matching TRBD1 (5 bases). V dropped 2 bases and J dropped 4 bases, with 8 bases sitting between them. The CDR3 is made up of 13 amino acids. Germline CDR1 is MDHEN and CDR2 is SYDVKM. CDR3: CASSLEQVYGYTF. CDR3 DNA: TGTGCCAGCAGTTTAGAACAGGTCTATGGCTACACCTTC.

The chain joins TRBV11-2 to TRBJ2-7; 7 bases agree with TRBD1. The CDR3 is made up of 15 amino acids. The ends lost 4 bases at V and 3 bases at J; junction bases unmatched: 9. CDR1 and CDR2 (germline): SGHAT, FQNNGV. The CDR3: CASSSIRDRDYEQYF. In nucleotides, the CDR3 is TGTGCCAGCAGCTCGATCCGGGACAGAGACTACGAGCAGTACTTC.

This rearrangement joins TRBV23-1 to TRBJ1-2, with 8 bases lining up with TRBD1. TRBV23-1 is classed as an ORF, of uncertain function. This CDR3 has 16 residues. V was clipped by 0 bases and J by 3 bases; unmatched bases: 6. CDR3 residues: CASSQSSRGLDYGYTF. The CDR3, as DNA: TGCGCCAGCAGTCAATCGTCCAGGGGGCTCGACTATGGCTACACCTTC.